The source of this T cell receptor (beta chain) is a study of Ad26.COV2.S vaccination and SARS-CoV-2 variants. Here immunoSEQ multiplex PCR was the method, and the copy in TCRdb shows in-frame clones only, minus some. The data show hundreds of thousands of clones, roughly 90% seen once. V dropped 6 bases and J dropped 3; count of bases not matched to a gene: 6. Germline V gene sequence: CDR1 ENHRY, CDR2 SYGVKD. The CDR3 is 15 residues long. The sample's treatment: around 19 received Ad26.COV2.S at low or high dose, single or two shots; about 5 received placebo; per-sample allocation not given. Collection of the samples took place on day 63 after the first injection of vaccine or placebo.

This clonotype was obtained from a person between 18 and 59 years old who received the Ad26.COV2.S COVID-19 vaccine or a placebo. Sequenced material: peripheral blood, taken in a trial of Ad26.COV2.S vaccine versus placebo. The V call is TRBV10-3, the J call TRBJ2-3, with 10 bases lining up with TRBD2. The CDR3 loop reads CAIRTSSGRTDTQYF. The CDR3, as DNA: TGTGCCATCAGAACTTCTAGCGGGAGAACAGATACGCAGTATTTT.